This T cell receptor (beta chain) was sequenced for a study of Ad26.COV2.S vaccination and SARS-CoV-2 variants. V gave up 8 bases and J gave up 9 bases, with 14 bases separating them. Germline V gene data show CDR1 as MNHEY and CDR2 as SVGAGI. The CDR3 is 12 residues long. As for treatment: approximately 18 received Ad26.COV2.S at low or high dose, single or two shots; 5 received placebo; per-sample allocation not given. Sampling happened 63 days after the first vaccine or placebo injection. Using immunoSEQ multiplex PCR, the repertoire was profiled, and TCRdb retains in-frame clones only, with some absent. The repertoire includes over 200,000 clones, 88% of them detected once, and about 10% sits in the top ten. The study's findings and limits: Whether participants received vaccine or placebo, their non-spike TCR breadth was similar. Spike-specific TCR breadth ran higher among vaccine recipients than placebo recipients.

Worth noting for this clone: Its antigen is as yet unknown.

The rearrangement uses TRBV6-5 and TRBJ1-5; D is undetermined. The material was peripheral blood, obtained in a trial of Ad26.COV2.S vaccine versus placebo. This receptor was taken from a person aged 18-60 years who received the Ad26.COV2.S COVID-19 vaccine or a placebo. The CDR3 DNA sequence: TGTGCCAGCCGAGGAGGGAATGGGCCCCAGCATTTT. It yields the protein CASRGGNGPQHF.